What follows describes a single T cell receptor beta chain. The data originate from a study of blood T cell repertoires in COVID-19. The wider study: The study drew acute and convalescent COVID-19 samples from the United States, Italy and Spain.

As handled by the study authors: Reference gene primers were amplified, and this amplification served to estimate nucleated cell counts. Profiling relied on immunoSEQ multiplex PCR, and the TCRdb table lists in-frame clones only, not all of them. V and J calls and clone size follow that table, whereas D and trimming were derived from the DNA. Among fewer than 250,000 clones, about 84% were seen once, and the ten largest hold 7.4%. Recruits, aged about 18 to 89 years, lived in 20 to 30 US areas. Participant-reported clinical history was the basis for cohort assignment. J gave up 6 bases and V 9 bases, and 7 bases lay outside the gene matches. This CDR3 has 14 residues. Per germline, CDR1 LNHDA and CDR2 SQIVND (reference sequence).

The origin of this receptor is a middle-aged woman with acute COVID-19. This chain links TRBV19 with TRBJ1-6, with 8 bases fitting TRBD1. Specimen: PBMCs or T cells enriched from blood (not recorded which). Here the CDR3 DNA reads TGTGCCAGCAGAGCTACAGGGGGTAATTCACCCCTCCACTTT. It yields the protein CASRATGGNSPLHF.